The 20 T cell receptor beta chains below come from one sample, sequenced in a study of blood T cell repertoires in COVID-19. Here immunoSEQ multiplex PCR was the method, and the copy in TCRdb shows in-frame clones only, minus some. The sample carries roughly 60,000 clones, approximately 90% recorded once. Material: peripheral blood. The origin of the receptors is a human donor with acute or convalescent COVID-19. The donor label of this sample is uncertain.

The V and J genes are TRBV3-1 (or the pseudogene TRBV3-2) and TRBJ2-1, with 7 nucleotides matching TRBD1. V shed 4 bases and J 5 bases; nucleotides not matched to a gene: 5. This CDR3 spans 14 amino acids. Germline lookup yields CDR1 LGHDT and CDR2 YNNKEL (reference sequence). The CDR3 bases are TGTGCCAGCAGCCCAACCGGGACAGACAATGAGCAGTTCTTC. Translation gives CASSPTGTDNEQFF.

The CDR3 bases are TGTGCCAGCAGTTCCGCAAAGCTTATAACAGGGGGCAAAAACTATGGCTACACCTTC. Protein: CASSSAKLITGGKNYGYTF. J is TRBJ1-2 and V is TRBV6-2 or TRBV6-3; 9 bases map to TRBD1. Unmatched junction bases numbered 17, after V lost 4 bases and J lost 2 bases. Germline assignment: CDR1 MNHEY and CDR2 SVGEGT. The CDR3 is 19 amino acids.

The rearrangement uses TRBV12-2 and TRBJ2-3; the listed D gene, TRBD1, was not tested against the DNA. TRBV12-2 is a known pseudogene. The CDR3 sequence is 15 residues long. CDR3 amino acids: CASRLGQGRTDTQYF. The CDR3, as DNA: TGTGCAAGTCGCCTTGGACAGGGTCGCACAGATACGCAGTATTTT.

V is TRBV3-1 (or the pseudogene TRBV3-2) and J is TRBJ1-1; 7 nucleotides line up with TRBD1. Losses at the gene ends were 3 bases for V and 6 bases for J; bases not matched to a gene: 7. The CDR3 extends over 14 amino acids. The germline V gene has CDR1 LGHDT and CDR2 YNNKEL (reference sequence). The CDR3 region has the DNA TGTGCCAGCAGCCAGCCAGGGGGGAGTGCTGAAGCTTTCTTT. Translated: CASSQPGGSAEAFF.

This chain connects TRBV7-9 to TRBJ1-1; the D is unclear. From germline, CDR1 is SEHNR and CDR2 FQNEAQ (reference sequence). V lost 2 bases to trimming and J lost 4 bases, with 5 bases between them. The CDR3 contains 12 residues. In DNA form, the CDR3 reads TGTGCCAGCAGCTTACCGGGCACTGAAGCTTTCTTT. It codes for CASSLPGTEAFF.

There are a few counts of this clone. The V and J genes are TRBV3-1 (or the pseudogene TRBV3-2) and TRBJ1-2; D is unresolved. The germline CDR1 and CDR2 sequences are LGHDT and YNNKEL (reference sequence). CDR3 length: 13 residues. V lost 1 base to trimming and J lost 2 bases, with 5 bases between them. The CDR3 DNA follows: TGTGCCAGCAGCCAAGTCATGAACTATGGCTACACCTTC. Residues: CASSQVMNYGYTF.

This rearrangement joins TRBV3-1 (or the pseudogene TRBV3-2) to TRBJ2-7; D ambiguous. CDR3 length: 12 residues. Germline CDR1 reads LGHDT; CDR2 reads YNNKEL (reference sequence). V was cut by 3 bases and J by 2 bases, with 5 bases left in between. The CDR3 loop is CASSHRTYEQYF. The DNA of the CDR3 is TGTGCCAGCAGCCACAGGACCTACGAGCAGTACTTC.

This chain links TRBV29-1 with TRBJ2-1; D might be TRBD2 (5 bases). The CDR3 extends over 13 amino acids. The germline gives CDR1 SQVTM, CDR2 ANQGSEA. V was cut by 4 bases and J by 2 bases, with 9 bases left in between. The CDR3: CSVGGSPYNEQFF. Written as DNA, the CDR3 is TGCAGCGTTGGCGGGTCCCCCTACAATGAGCAGTTCTTC.

The V gene is TRBV6-5, the J gene TRBJ1-1; 7 bases match TRBD1. Losses at the gene ends were 5 bases for V and 6 bases for J; bases not matched to a gene: 9. In germline, CDR1 is MNHEY, CDR2 SVGAGI. CDR3 size: 14 residues. CDR3: CASSRQNRGPEAFF. DNA of the CDR3: TGTGCCAGCAGTCGCCAGAACAGGGGACCTGAAGCTTTCTTT.

CDR3: CASSLGGAQGSYEQYV. In DNA form, the CDR3 reads TGCGCCAGCAGCTTGGGGGGTGCGCAGGGGTCCTACGAGCAGTACGTC. This chain connects TRBV5-1 to TRBJ2-7, with a possible D match to TRBD1 (6 bases). This CDR3 contains 16 residues. V lost 0 bases and J 1 base, leaving 14 bases between the germline ends. Germline values: CDR1 SGHRS, CDR2 YFSETQ.

The chain combines TRBV6-2 or TRBV6-3 with TRBJ2-1; 16 positions agree with TRBD2. The CDR3 has 15 amino acids. CDR1 MNHEY and CDR2 SVGEGT come from the germline V gene. The J segment lost 9 bases and the V segment lost 3 bases, leaving 2 bases of the junction unmatched. The CDR3 region has the DNA TGTGCCAGCAGTTATGGGACTAGCGGGAGGGGTGAGCAGTTCTTC. Translation: CASSYGTSGRGEQFF.

The chain links TRBV9 to TRBJ2-2, with 9 nucleotides matching TRBD1. The CDR3 sequence is 15 residues long. V shed 1 base, J shed 4 bases, and the junction held 2 bases outside the gene matches. Looked up from germline, CDR1 is SGDLS and CDR2 is YYNGEE. This CDR3 is CASSVLTGGTGELFF. Written as DNA, the CDR3 is TGTGCCAGCAGCGTATTGACAGGGGGCACCGGGGAGCTGTTTTTT.

The chain joins TRBV28 to TRBJ1-3; D uncertain. Germline CDR1 MDHEN, CDR2 SYDVKM. V was cut by 5 bases and J by 1 base, with 15 bases left in between. This CDR3 has 16 amino acids. The CDR3, as DNA: TGTGCCAGCAGTCTCCCCACAGTTGGTTCTGGAAACACCATATATTTT. It encodes CASSLPTVGSGNTIYF.

The rearrangement links TRBV6-5 to TRBJ2-5; D is perhaps TRBD2 (5 bases). V lost 5 bases, J lost 6 bases, and 10 bases lay in between. CDR1 and CDR2 from the germline V gene are MNHEY and SVGAGI. The CDR3 loop spans 12 amino acids. Here the CDR3 DNA reads TGTGCCAGCAGTCCCTTAGCGAAGACCCAGTACTTC. Encoded protein: CASSPLAKTQYF.

In this sample, this clone turned up once. In DNA, the CDR3 is TGTGCCAGCAGAGGGGACGGGAGTGTCGGAGCCCAGCATTTT. Residues: CASRGDGSVGAQHF. V usage is TRBV6-5 and J usage is TRBJ1-5; D perhaps matches TRBD1 (5 bases). Germline lookup yields CDR1 MNHEY and CDR2 SVGAGI. Trimming took 6 bases from V and 11 from J, leaving 20 bases between them. This CDR3 is 14 amino acids long.

The chain links TRBV15 to TRBJ1-2; 8 bases agree with TRBD1. The CDR3 covers 14 residues. V was pared by 4 bases and J by 3 bases, with 4 bases of the junction left unmatched. The V gene's germline CDR1 is LNHNV and CDR2 YYDKDF (reference sequence). The CDR3 DNA sequence: TGTGCCACCAGCATCCGACAGGGGTACTATGGCTACACCTTC. Its translation is CATSIRQGYYGYTF.

The rearrangement uses TRBV7-8 and TRBJ2-3; possible D gene TRBD1, 6 bases. CDR1 is SGHVS and CDR2 is FQNEAQ in the germline V gene. V was pared by 5 bases and J by 3 bases, with 18 bases between. The CDR3 has 16 residues. In DNA form, the CDR3 reads TGTGCCAGCAGCCCACGAGTGGTCCAGGGGACAGATACGCAGTATTTT. Translated, it gives CASSPRVVQGTDTQYF. The full variable domain, in which reference TRBV7-8 and TRBJ2-3 provide the parts outside the CDR3, is GAGVSQSPRYKVAKRGQDVALRCDPISGHVSLFWYQQALGQGPEFLTYFQNEAQLDKSGLPSDRFFAERPEGSVSTLKIQRTQQEDSAVYLCASSPRVVQGTDTQYFGPGTRLTVL.

The genes are TRBV6-5 and TRBJ2-3; tentative D call: TRBD1 (5 bases). Deletions cut 6 bases from V and 6 bases from J, with 16 bases between. Germline CDR1 is MNHEY and CDR2 is SVGAGI. This CDR3 is built from 14 residues. The CDR3 sequence is CASRDNPAVDTQYF. For the CDR3, the DNA is TGTGCCAGCAGGGACAACCCCGCGGTGGATACGCAGTATTTT.

This sequence joins TRBV19 and TRBJ1-4, with D perhaps TRBD1 (6 bases). Germline assignment: CDR1 LNHDA and CDR2 SQIVND (reference sequence). Trimming left V 5 bases short and J 7 bases short, with 14 bases between. The length of the CDR3 is 14 residues. The CDR3, as DNA: TGTGCCAGTAGTCGCACAGGGAGAGGTGAAAAACTGTTTTTT. Translating it yields CASSRTGRGEKLFF. The whole variable domain, remainder taken from reference TRBV19 and TRBJ1-4, is DGGITQSPKYLFRKEGQNVTLSCEQNLNHDAMYWYRQDPGQGLRLIYYSQIVNDFQKGDIAEGYSVSREKKESFPLTVTSAQKNPTAFYLCASSRTGRGEKLFFGSGTQLSVL.

The rearrangement uses TRBV9 and TRBJ2-1; D is undetermined. This CDR3 spans 16 amino acids. The V and J ends lost 4 bases and 5 bases respectively, with 19 bases between them. CDR1 SGDLS and CDR2 YYNGEE come from the germline V gene. The chain's CDR3 is CASSPSWRMTDNEQFF. DNA of the CDR3: TGTGCCAGCAGCCCTTCGTGGAGAATGACTGACAATGAGCAGTTCTTC.